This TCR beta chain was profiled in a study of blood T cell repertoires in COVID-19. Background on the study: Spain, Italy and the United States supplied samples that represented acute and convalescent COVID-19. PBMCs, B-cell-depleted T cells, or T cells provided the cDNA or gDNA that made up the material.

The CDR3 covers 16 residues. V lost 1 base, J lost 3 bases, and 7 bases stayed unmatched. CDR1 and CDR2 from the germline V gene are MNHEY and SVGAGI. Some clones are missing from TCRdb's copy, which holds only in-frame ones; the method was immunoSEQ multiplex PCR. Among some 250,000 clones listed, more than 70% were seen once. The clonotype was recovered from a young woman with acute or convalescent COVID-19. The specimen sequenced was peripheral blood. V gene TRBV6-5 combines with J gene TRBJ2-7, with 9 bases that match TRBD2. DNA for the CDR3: TGTGCCAGCAGTTACTACGGACTAGCGACAGACTACGAGCAGTACTTC. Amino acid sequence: CASSYYGLATDYEQYF.